This record covers a single T cell receptor beta chain. Its antigen is still unknown. No clone much larger than this one lies a single base away; base qualities are absent. CDR1 and CDR2 were assigned from the germline V gene as SGHRS and YFSETQ. The CDR3 sequence holds 15 residues, the cysteine and phenylalanine included. The sequence is cut down to CDR3 DNA, 45 bases in frame from base 1. Trimming costs V 6 bases and J 4 bases, and their ends lie 19 bases apart. This sample was taken from a study of blood T cell repertoires in COVID-19 (dated by TCRdb to the early 2020s). In the study overall: The collaborator samples originated in the United States, Italy and Spain and spanned the acute and convalescent phases of COVID-19. The prospective study material was composed of cDNA or gDNA derived from T cells, B-cell-depleted T cells, or PBMCs. Deeply sampled blood TCRbeta repertoires from subjects exposed to, actively infected with, or recovered from COVID-19 were included in the dataset. The repertoires were released in a freely available public database meant as a resource for research on the immune response to SARS-CoV-2. Samples came from the ongoing ImmuneRACE study (first 160 participants) plus 1,254 subjects from 6 global collaborators. A de-identified subject ID, COVID-19 status, age in years and sex were almost always included in the sample metadata. Where available, HLA class I and class II types were taken from metadata supplied by the sample provider and were not determined by assay-based typing. Points the paper makes about the study in general: The amount of clinical and demographic metadata varied by source and participant and was provided uncurated.

The immunoSEQ Assay, a bias-controlled multiplex PCR, was used to amplify TCRbeta CDR3 regions from genomic DNA. The authors' analysis ran thus. The number of nucleated cells in each sample was estimated by amplification of reference gene primers within the assay. To quantify the absolute abundance of each unique TCRbeta CDR3 rearrangement, sequence reads were collapsed and filtered. For each sample, productive Simpson clonality was calculated as the square root of Simpson's diversity index over productive rearrangements. The clones in this table, taken by TCRdb from immuneACCESS, are in-frame only. Not every clone is retained; where verified, under half of the shortfall comes from an unresolved V gene, and the cause of the rest is unknown. V and J calls and clone size are those listed in that table; D and trimming were worked out from the DNA. This sample holds about 33,000 clones; around nine tenths were observed only once. Of the sample, 2% to 2.5% falls within the top ten clones.

Whole blood was collected in K2EDTA tubes by collaborating institutions according to the institutions' own protocols. For TCRbeta analysis, collaborator samples were shipped as frozen whole blood, as isolated PBMCs, or as DNA extracted from either sample type. The sample taken for sequencing was peripheral blood. This clonotype originated in a human donor in a cohort sampled during active COVID-19. The rearrangement combines TRBV5-1 with TRBJ1-1; the D segment could be TRBD1, given 6 matching bases. The DNA sequence is TGCGCCAGCACGCTGGCCGGTCTAGGGGGCACTGAAGCTTTCTTT. It specifies CASTLAGLGGTEAFF.